The 31 T cell receptor delta chains listed next were all sequenced from one sample in a study of γδ T cells in repeated Plasmodium falciparum infection (dated by TCRdb to the early 2020s). For bulk TCR repertoire analysis, Vgamma9/Vdelta2+ and Vdelta2-negative gammadelta T cell populations were isolated by flow sorting from peripheral blood mononuclear cells. Preparation of the library involved multiplex PCR. Sequencing was carried out with an Illumina MiSeq. TCRdb reprocessed the public data with the CATT caller; entries with the same nucleotide sequence were combined afterwards. Counted in this sample were over 45,000 delta-chain clones; over 1.5% of them appeared once. 8.6% of the sample lies in the top ten. The sequenced sample consisted of gamma-delta T cells from blood. The receptors were gathered from a pool of human donors (malaria-infected and uninfected, not separated).

In the case of this clone: The protein TCRdb gives is from a much larger clone and does not agree with this DNA's translation at residue 5, likely a read error; the protein shown here comes from the DNA. This chain joins TRDV1 and TRDJ1, with D perhaps given as TRDD2 or TRDD3 (5 bases each). In the absence of a J gene in TCRdb, the DNA was matched to germline to assign it here. Germline V gives CDR1 TSWWSYY, CDR2 QGS. V was clipped by 4 bases and J by 0 bases, with 24 bases between them. The CDR3 spans 19 residues. CDR3 amino acids: CALGVIFPRLGLDTDKLIF. The CDR3 bases are TGTGCTCTTGGGGTAATCTTCCCCCGATTGGGGCTGGACACCGATAAACTCATCTTT.

With regard to this clone: This likely stems from a read error, as it lies one base from a far larger clone. Different DNA sequences within this sample yield the same CDR3. The chain recombines TRDV1 with TRDJ1; 12 nucleotides agree with TRDD3. Here the J gene came from matching the DNA to germline, since TCRdb omits it. The CDR3 loop spans 16 amino acids. Germline V CDR1 and CDR2: TSWWSYY, QGS. Trimming removed 7 bases from V and 0 bases from J; junction bases left unmatched: 6. The CDR3 DNA is TGTGCTCTTGTGGGCACTGGGGGATACAACACCGATAAACTCATCTTT. Its translation is CALVGTGGYNTDKLIF.

As concerns this clone: This likely reflects a read error, since a far larger clone is one base away. The sample has other DNA sequences that encode this CDR3 too. CDR3 DNA sequence: TGTGCCCTTGGCTGGGGGAACACCCTTCAGTACACCGATAAACTCATCTTT. Translating gives CALGWGNTLQYTDKLIF. This sequence joins TRDV1 and TRDJ1; 8 bases are shared with TRDD3. TCRdb leaves out the J gene; it was filled in here by matching the DNA to germline. There are 17 residues in the CDR3. Looked up from germline, CDR1 is TSWWSYY and CDR2 is QGS.

By proportion, this clone is medium-sized (0.01 to 0.1%). At one end, the junction sequence differs from germline, possibly due to a read error. Other DNA sequences in this sample translate to the same CDR3. The chain uses TRDV1 and TRDJ1; no reliable D call. Germline lookup yields CDR1 TSWWSYY and CDR2 QGS. The CDR3 runs to 15 residues. CDR3 amino acids: CALGESPRWDDKLIF. The CDR3 DNA reads TGTGCTCTTGGGGAATCGCCCCGTTGGGACGATAAACTCATTTTT.

In regard to this clone: With a far larger clone one base away, a read error is the likely cause. Within the sample, other DNA sequences also encode this same CDR3. The rearrangement links TRDV1 to TRDJ1, with 10 bases fitting TRDD3. The J gene comes from matching the DNA to germline here; TCRdb lacks it. Trimming removed 2 bases from V and 1 base from J; junction bases left unmatched: 25. CDR3 length equals 23 residues. The germline gives CDR1 TSWWSYY, CDR2 QGS. CDR3: CALGEFFPFSYVGGYVATDKLIF. Written as DNA, the CDR3 is TGTGCTCTTGGGGAATTTTTTCCGTTCTCCTACGTGGGGGGATACGTAGCCACCGATAAACTCATCTTT.

Ten or more counts support this clone. This may be a read error, as it is one base from a much larger clone. This rearrangement joins TRDV1 to TRDJ1; 8 bases match TRDD3. The CDR3 is 18 amino acids. V lost 2 bases and J lost 0; bases outside the gene matches: 11. CDR1 is TSWWSYY and CDR2 is QGS in the germline V gene. Written as DNA, the CDR3 is TGTGCTCTTGGGGAATGGATCGACTGGGGGCCCTACACCGATAAACTCATCTTT. Its translation is CALGEWIDWGPYTDKLIF.

The table lists this clone with a few counts. With only one base between it and a far larger clone, this is likely a read error. Other DNA variants within this sample encode the same CDR3. The V gene is TRDV1, the J gene TRDJ1; perhaps TRDD3 as D (7 bases). The J gene was missing in TCRdb and was found by matching the end of the DNA to germline. V lost 5 bases, J lost 3 bases, and 19 bases lay in between. Germline lookup yields CDR1 TSWWSYY and CDR2 QGS. The CDR3 contains 16 residues. The CDR3 coding sequence is TGTGCTCTTGGGCGCCGGGGGATTTCTTCCTCCGATAAACTCATCTTT. It translates to CALGRRGISSSDKLIF.

As to this clone: A far larger clone is just one base off, so this is likely a read error. V gene TRDV2 combines with J gene TRDJ1; 9 nucleotides align to TRDD3. TCRdb supplies no J gene; here it was assigned by aligning the nucleotide sequence to germline. The CDR3 has 17 amino acids. Trimming at V came to 1 base and at J to 2 bases, leaving 10 bases not matched to a gene. The germline gives CDR1 GEAIGNYY, CDR2 EKD. The CDR3 nucleotides are TGTGCCTGTGACACGTTGGGGGATAGTCGAGGAACCGATAAACTCATCTTT. Its translation: CACDTLGDSRGTDKLIF.

There are a few counts of this clone. This likely traces to a read error, being one base from a far larger clone. Other DNA variants within this sample encode the same CDR3. The rearrangement joins TRDV1 to TRDJ1, with D possibly TRDD3 on 5 matching bases. TCRdb supplies no J gene; here it was assigned by aligning the nucleotide sequence to germline. The CDR3 contains 22 residues. Per the germline V gene, CDR1 is TSWWSYY and CDR2 is QGS. CDR3 in amino acids: CALGELKPNPKGPAQYTDKLIF. The CDR3 region has the DNA TGTGCCCTTGGGGAACTCAAACCAAACCCGAAGGGACCCGCACAGTACACCGATAAACTCATCTTT.

About this clone: For this DNA, TCRdb reports the protein of a much larger clone, which diverges at residue 3, most likely from a read error; the protein presented here is translated directly from the DNA. The chain links TRAV23/DV6 to TRDJ3; no clear D. Germline values: CDR1 NTAFDY, CDR2 IRPDVSE (reference sequence). This CDR3 has 13 residues. V was cut by 7 bases and J by 0 bases, with 5 bases left in between. The CDR3 bases are TGTGCAACGCCCTCCTGGGACACCCGACAGATGTTTTTC. Translation gives CATPSWDTRQMFF.

This clone was seen a few times. The protein TCRdb gives is from a much larger clone and does not agree with this DNA's translation at residue 9, likely a read error; the protein shown here comes from the DNA. V usage is TRDV3 and J usage is TRDJ1; possibly TRDD3 for D (6 bases). The CDR3 contains 16 residues. CDR1 TVYSNPD and CDR2 GDNSRS come from the germline V gene (reference sequence). Trimming cost V 0 bases and J 4 bases, with 21 bases left between them. The CDR3 here is CAFRNTGYPRGDKLIF. The CDR3 DNA follows: TGTGCCTTTAGGAATACTGGGTACCCTCGGGGCGATAAACTCATCTTT.

As concerns this clone: The likely explanation is a read error, given a far larger clone one base away. Other DNA variants within this sample encode the same CDR3. Here the V gene is TRDV2, but the J gene went uncalled; whether TRDD3, the table's D call, matches the DNA was not checked. There are 19 residues in the CDR3. Germline V gene lookup returns CDR1 GEAIGNYY and CDR2 EKD. The DNA of the CDR3 is TGTGCCTGCATTACGTACTGGGGGATACCCTCCCCGTACACCGGTAAGCTCATCTTT. It codes for CACITYWGIPSPYTGKLIF.

This clone was seen only a few times. A far larger clone differs by one base, so this is likely a read error. Additional DNA sequences in this sample encode the identical CDR3. No J gene was assigned, while the V gene was called as TRDV1; the D call TRDD3 from the table was never checked on the DNA. Germline CDR1 and CDR2: TSWWSYY and QGS. CDR3 size: 21 residues. The CDR3 is CALGGLRSYKLLGDVTDKLIF. CDR3 coding DNA: TGTGCTCTTGGGGGTCTGAGGTCCTACAAGCTACTGGGGGATGTCACCGATAAGCTCATCTTT.

In the case of this clone: TCRdb's listed protein matches a much larger clone and diverges from this DNA's translation at residue 3, likely through a read error; the protein shown comes from the DNA. The chain uses TRDV1 and TRDJ1, with a possible D match to TRDD3 (6 bases). TCRdb offers no J gene call, so here the DNA was matched to germline to obtain one. The CDR3 has 12 amino acids. The germline V gene encodes CDR1 TSWWSYY and CDR2 QGS. The CDR3 region is CAPGEPRGELIF. DNA of the CDR3: TGTGCTCCTGGGGAACCCCGAGGCGAACTCATCTTT.

This clone has only a few counts. TCRdb's entry gives the protein of a much larger clone, which mismatches this DNA's translation at residue 3, likely from a read error; the protein reported here is translated from the DNA. The J gene is TRDJ1, the V gene TRDV3; 9 bases are shared with TRDD2. The CDR3 totals 19 residues. After removal of 5 bases from V and 0 bases from J, the junction contained 22 bases not matched to a gene. From germline, CDR1 is TVYSNPD and CDR2 GDNSRS (reference sequence). The DNA for the CDR3 is TGTGCCCTTGGGGCCTTCCTACGTGAGGGCCTGGAGTACACCGATAAACTCATCTTT. It is translated as CALGAFLREGLEYTDKLIF.

This clone was observed a few times. TCRdb's protein, taken from a much larger clone, differs from this DNA's translation at residue 6, likely owing to a read error; the protein displayed comes from the DNA. The V gene is TRDV1; the J gene was not called. The CDR3 is 11 residues long. CDR1 and CDR2 (germline): TSWWSYY, QGS. The CDR3 DNA reads as TGTGCTCTTGGGGAAACCCCCGGGCTCATCTTT. Its protein product is CALGETPGLIF.

This clone was recorded many times. A much more abundant neighbour one base away suggests this may be a read error. The sample has other DNA sequences that encode this CDR3 too. The V gene is TRDV1, the J gene TRDJ1; 11 positions agree with TRDD3. This CDR3 is built from 16 residues. In germline, CDR1 is TSWWSYY, CDR2 QGS. V lost 3 bases, J lost 10 bases, and 13 bases stayed unmatched. The CDR3 region has the DNA TGTGCTCTTGGGGAGTTGGCCTTGCTGGGGGATACAAGACTCATCTTT. It is translated as CALGELALLGDTRLIF.

Of note for this clone: This likely came from a read error, as a far larger clone is one base away. This same CDR3 is encoded by further DNA sequences in the sample. The chain combines TRDV1 with TRDJ1; D gene unclear. TCRdb does not report a J gene; here it was assigned by matching the DNA to germline references. The CDR3 consists of 21 residues. The germline V gene has CDR1 TSWWSYY and CDR2 QGS. Trimming took 5 bases from V and 0 from J, leaving 31 bases between them. CDR3 region: CALGNLRASGRNTPYTDKLIF. The CDR3 DNA sequence: TGTGCTCTTGGGAACCTTAGGGCCTCGGGGCGAAACACCCCTTACACCGATAAACTCATCTTT.

The sample holds a few counts of this clone. This DNA's translation and the protein TCRdb lists, from a much larger clone, do not match at residue 18, likely due to a read error; the protein shown is translated from the DNA. J is TRDJ3 and V is TRDV1; tentatively, D is TRDD3 (6 bases). Here the J gene came from matching the DNA to germline, since TCRdb omits it. The V end was cut by 0 bases, the J end by 0 bases, with 39 bases between. CDR3 length: 28 amino acids. Germline CDR1 is TSWWSYY and CDR2 is QGS. CDR3 loop: CALGELVGPLQSYWDRPRSSWDTRQMFF. The CDR3 nucleotides are TGTGCTCTTGGGGAACTAGTGGGACCTCTACAATCGTACTGGGATAGGCCGAGGAGCTCCTGGGACACCCGACAGATGTTTTTC.

This clone showed up many times. This chain links TRDV1 with TRDJ1; 12 nucleotides agree with TRDD3. Germline CDR1 is TSWWSYY and CDR2 is QGS. CDR3 size: 20 residues. The junction had 11 bases not matched to a gene; V was cut back by 0 bases and J by 0 bases. The chain's CDR3 is CALGELRDTGGYTYTDKLIF. The CDR3 DNA follows: TGTGCTCTTGGGGAACTACGTGATACTGGGGGATACACGTACACCGATAAACTCATCTTT.

Worth noting for this clone: TCRdb's protein, taken from a much larger clone, differs from this DNA's translation at residue 17, likely owing to a read error; the protein displayed comes from the DNA. The rearrangement uses TRDV1 and TRDJ1; 7 nucleotides line up with TRDD2. The CDR3 runs 21 residues. Germline V gene sequence: CDR1 TSWWSYY, CDR2 QGS. CDR3 residues: CALGELLPALWSYDHTNKLIF. The CDR3 region has the DNA TGTGCTCTTGGGGAACTCCTTCCTGCACTCTGGAGCTACGATCACACCAATAAACTCATCTTT.

This clone turned up a few times. The protein that TCRdb holds for this DNA derives from a much larger clone and differs from the translated DNA at residue 8, which likely indicates a read error; the protein shown here is translated from the DNA. The CDR3 DNA reads TGTGCTCTTGGGGAACTCGGTCTTACAGAGCTACTGGGGGATTGGTGCGATAAACTCATCTTT. It yields the protein CALGELGLTELLGDWCDKLIF. The chain links TRDV1 to TRDJ1, with 10 bases aligning to TRDD3. The J gene, absent from TCRdb, was called here by matching the DNA to germline. The CDR3 contains 21 residues. V lost 0 bases and J lost 4; bases outside the gene matches: 20. In germline, CDR1 is TSWWSYY, CDR2 QGS.

Concerning this clone itself: A read error may explain this, as a much larger clone is one base away. Other DNA sequences from this sample encode an identical CDR3 as well. The rearrangement links TRDV1 to TRDJ1; 9 positions agree with TRDD2. The CDR3 loop spans 19 amino acids. Germline assignment: CDR1 TSWWSYY and CDR2 QGS. In DNA form, the CDR3 reads TGTGCTCTCGGGGAACTTCACCTTCCTACGAAGTGTTCCACCGATAAACTCATCTTT. Amino acid sequence: CALGELHLPTKCSTDKLIF.

Of note for this clone: TCRdb's entry gives the protein of a much larger clone, which mismatches this DNA's translation at residue 10, likely from a read error; the protein reported here is translated from the DNA. This chain links TRDV2 with TRDJ1; 7 bases map to TRDD3. Because TCRdb records no J gene, it was assigned here through a match of the DNA to germline. Trimming cost V 0 bases and J 7 bases; bases outside gene matches: 34. Per the germline V gene, CDR1 is GEAIGNYY and CDR2 is EKD. This CDR3 spans 23 amino acids. CDR3 sequence (DNA): TGTGCCTGTGACACCGCCCCGGCACGTAGAGTTGTGGATACGACCTACCTACCTGGTAAACTCATCTTT. This gives the protein CACDTAPARRVVDTTYLPGKLIF.

For this clone: TCRdb lists the protein of a much larger clone for this DNA, which differs at residue 12, so this is likely a read error; the protein given here is translated from the DNA itself. This rearrangement joins TRDV1 to TRDJ1; D is uncertain. TCRdb supplies no J gene; here it was assigned by aligning the nucleotide sequence to germline. The CDR3 contains 17 residues. V lost 0 bases, J lost 3 bases, and 17 bases lay in between. Germline CDR1 is TSWWSYY and CDR2 is QGS. This CDR3 reads CALGELMTLAYADKLIF. The CDR3 nucleotides read TGTGCTCTTGGGGAACTCATGACCCTGGCGTACGCCGATAAACTCATCTTT.

This clone was counted ten times or more. One junction end does not reproduce the germline sequence, and a read error may be involved. The same CDR3 also results from other DNA sequences found in this sample. The rearrangement links TRDV1 to TRDJ1, with 10 bases fitting TRDD3. The CDR3 loop spans 23 amino acids. From germline, CDR1 is TSWWSYY and CDR2 QGS. Here the CDR3 reads CALGVRGFLHSILGDYDTDKLIF. The CDR3 nucleotides are TGTGCTCTTGGGGTTAGAGGCTTCCTACATTCGATACTGGGGGATTACGACACAGATAAACTCATCTTT.

This clone came up many times. The protein given by TCRdb reflects a much larger clone and differs at residue 9 from this DNA's translation, likely from a read error; the protein shown is the DNA's translation. The chain joins TRDV2 to TRDJ1, with 9 nucleotides matching TRDD3. The J gene is not listed in TCRdb, so it was assigned here from a DNA match to germline. V trimming: 3 bases; J trimming: 3 bases; junction bases outside the gene matches: 4. CDR3 length equals 14 residues. Germline loops: CDR1 GEAIGNYY, CDR2 EKD. CDR3 coding DNA: TGTGCCTGTGACTACTGGGGGAACGCCGATAAACTCATCTTT. This translates into CACDYWGNADKLIF.

This clone was recorded at least ten times. The TCRdb protein comes from a much larger clone and disagrees with this DNA's translation at residue 18, likely due to a read error; the protein given here is derived from the DNA. For the V gene the call is TRDV1; the J gene has no call; no DNA check was done on the table's D call, TRDD3. The CDR3 contains 19 residues. Germline CDR1 is TSWWSYY and CDR2 is QGS. The CDR3 loop is CALGEPSAGGYPNTDKLTF. CDR3 in DNA: TGTGCTCTTGGGGAACCTAGTGCAGGGGGATACCCCAACACCGATAAACTCACCTTT.

As to this clone: The likely explanation is a read error, given a far larger clone one base away. The sample holds other DNA sequences that translate to the same CDR3. The V gene is TRDV1, the J gene TRDJ1; 7 bases fit TRDD2. No J gene is reported in TCRdb; it was inferred here by comparing the DNA with germline. The CDR3 contains 27 residues. The germline V gene encodes CDR1 TSWWSYY and CDR2 QGS. The CDR3 region has the DNA TGTGCCCTTGGGGAAGCCCGGGGAGCCGGGGGCTTTCCTACTTCCATCCTCCTTACTCAGTACACCGATAAACTCATCTTT. It is translated as CALGEARGAGGFPTSILLTQYTDKLIF.

The sample holds many counts of this clone. A far larger clone is only one base removed, so a read error is likely. Within the sample, other DNA sequences also encode this same CDR3. The chain recombines TRDV1 with TRDJ1, with D maybe TRDD2 (7 bases). This CDR3 comprises 20 residues. V was cut by 3 bases and J by 2 bases, with 28 bases left in between. Per germline, CDR1 TSWWSYY and CDR2 QGS. CDR3: CALGEWISYGLGIGTDKLIF. CDR3 in DNA: TGTGCTCTTGGGGAGTGGATTTCCTACGGTCTGGGGATTGGTACCGATAAACTCATCTTT.

This clone was observed a handful of times. One base separates it from a far larger clone, so it is likely a read error. No J gene was assigned, while the V gene was called as TRDV2; the table names TRDD3, a call not compared with the DNA. This CDR3 is built from 17 residues. The germline V gene encodes CDR1 GEAIGNYY and CDR2 EKD. CDR3 in amino acids: CACDPTGGISNTDKLIF. DNA of the CDR3: TGTGCCTGTGACCCTACGGGGGGGATATCGAACACCGATAAGCTCATCTTT.